This T cell receptor beta chain was identified in a study of blood T cell repertoires in COVID-19. The protocol was immunoSEQ multiplex PCR, while the TCRdb copy is restricted to in-frame clones and leaves out a portion. The sample includes roughly 350,000 clones, around nine tenths of them seen just once. Per the germline V gene, CDR1 is SNHLY and CDR2 is FYNNEI. CDR3 size: 13 residues. V was trimmed by 4 bases and J by 5 bases, leaving 8 bases between them. The Seattle patients, enrolled during active infection, were followed longitudinally. This chain links TRBV2 with TRBJ2-2; D ambiguous. Sample: peripheral blood. The receptor was derived from a woman between 65 and 79 years old with COVID-19, enrolled during active disease. The CDR3 region is CASSGSGTGELFF. The CDR3 nucleotides read TGTGCCAGCAGTGGATCAGGAACCGGGGAGCTGTTTTTT. Supplemented by reference TRBV2 and TRBJ2-2, the full variable domain reads EPEVTQTPSHQVTQMGQEVILRCVPISNHLYFYWYRQILGQKVEFLVSFYNNEISEKSEIFDDQFSVERPDGSNFTLKIRSTKLEDSAMYFCASSGSGTGELFFGEGSRLTVL.